This T cell receptor beta chain was retrieved from a study of T cell changes during pregnancy in multiple sclerosis. TCRdb's table, derived via immunoSEQ multiplex PCR, lists solely in-frame clones and lacks some. The sample yields tens of thousands of clones, roughly 92% seen once. CDR1 is SNHLY and CDR2 is FYNNEI in the germline V gene. This CDR3 contains 15 residues. The ends were cut back, 1 base at V and 7 bases at J, with 13 bases in the middle. Sequencing used CD4+ T cells from peripheral blood mononuclear cells, obtained in the third trimester of pregnancy. The TCR was taken from a female donor with multiple sclerosis, enrolled in a pregnancy study. The rearrangement uses TRBV2 and TRBJ1-4, with D perhaps matching TRBD1 (6 bases). CDR3: CASSEVRGIGEKLFF. DNA of the CDR3: TGTGCCAGCAGTGAAGTCAGGGGCATCGGTGAAAAACTGTTTTTT. Full variable domain (rest looked up from reference TRBV2 and TRBJ1-4): EPEVTQTPSHQVTQMGQEVILRCVPISNHLYFYWYRQILGQKVEFLVSFYNNEISEKSEIFDDQFSVERPDGSNFTLKIRSTKLEDSAMYFCASSEVRGIGEKLFFGSGTQLSVL.